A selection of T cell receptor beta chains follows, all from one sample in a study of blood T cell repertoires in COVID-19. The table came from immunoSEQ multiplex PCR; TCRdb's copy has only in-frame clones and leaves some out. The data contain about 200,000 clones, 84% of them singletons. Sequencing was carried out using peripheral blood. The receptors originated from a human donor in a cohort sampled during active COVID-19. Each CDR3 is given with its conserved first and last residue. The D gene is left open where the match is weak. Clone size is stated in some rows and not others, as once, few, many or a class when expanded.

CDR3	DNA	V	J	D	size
CASSEQGSSNYGYTF	TGTGCCAGTAGTGAACAGGGGTCGTCTAACTATGGCTACACCTTC	TRBV19	TRBJ1-2	TRBD1	NA
CASSAAGTGLYNEQFF	TGTGCCAGCAGCGCGGCCGGGACAGGGCTTTACAATGAGCAGTTCTTC	TRBV3-1/TRBV3-2	TRBJ2-1	TRBD1	NA
CASRMTSGTDTQYF	TGTGCCAGCAGAATGACTAGCGGCACAGATACGCAGTATTTT	TRBV2	TRBJ2-3	TRBD2	NA
CASSLDPGSYEQYF	TGCGCCAGCAGCTTGGACCCGGGGAGTTACGAGCAGTACTTC	TRBV5-1	TRBJ2-7	NA	NA
CASSIDEAEGSQFICEQYF	TGTGCCAGTAGTATCGATGAGGCGGAAGGCTCCCAATTTATCTGCGAGCAGTACTTC	TRBV19	TRBJ2-7	NA	NA
CASSPHTRTGSNYGYTF	TGTGCCAGCAGCCCCCACACCCGGACAGGGTCTAACTATGGCTACACCTTC	TRBV3-1/TRBV3-2	TRBJ1-2	TRBD1	NA
CASSLVGLAVLAKNIQYF	TGTGCCAGCAGTTTGGTAGGACTAGCGGTACTAGCCAAAAACATTCAGTACTTC	TRBV28	TRBJ2-4	TRBD2	NA
CASSHERTGATEAFF	TGCGCCAGCAGCCATGAGCGGACAGGAGCCACTGAAGCTTTCTTT	TRBV5-1	TRBJ1-1	TRBD1	NA
CASSPAGAGELFF	TGTGCCAGCAGCCCCGCGGGTGCCGGGGAGCTGTTTTTT	TRBV7-9	TRBJ2-2	NA	NA
CASSPRPGQINTEAFF	TGTGCCAGCAGTCCGCGCCCGGGACAGATTAACACTGAAGCTTTCTTT	TRBV11-2	TRBJ1-1	TRBD1	NA
CASSLRATGVNSPLHF	TGTGCCAGCAGCCTCCGGGCCACCGGGGTGAATTCACCCCTCCACTTT	TRBV7-2	TRBJ1-6	NA	NA
CAISGQVQETQYF	TGTGCCATCAGTGGTCAGGTTCAAGAGACCCAGTACTTC	TRBV10-3	TRBJ2-5	NA	NA
CASSSGTGNIGETQYF	TGTGCCAGCAGCAGCGGGACAGGGAATATTGGGGAGACCCAGTACTTC	TRBV11-2	TRBJ2-5	TRBD1	NA
CASSLRGATEAFF	TGTGCCAGCAGTTTACGGGGGGCCACTGAAGCTTTCTTT	TRBV27	TRBJ1-1	NA	NA
CASSVTANTEAFF	TGTGCCAGCAGTGTGACAGCTAACACTGAAGCTTTCTTT	TRBV2	TRBJ1-1	NA	NA
CASSLRLAETYYNEQFF	TGTGCCAGCAGCTTGAGGCTAGCGGAAACCTACTACAATGAGCAGTTCTTC	TRBV11-2	TRBJ2-1	TRBD2	NA
CASTSGTSNEQYF	TGTGCCAGCACCTCGGGGACTAGTAACGAGCAGTACTTC	TRBV12-3/TRBV12-4	TRBJ2-7	TRBD2	NA
CASSFRARLAGGRNEQFF	TGTGCCAGCAGTTTCCGAGCGAGACTAGCGGGAGGGCGGAATGAGCAGTTCTTC	TRBV27	TRBJ2-1	TRBD2	once
CASSLIQGAHEQYF	TGCGCCAGCAGCTTGATCCAGGGGGCCCACGAGCAGTACTTC	TRBV5-1	TRBJ2-7	TRBD1	NA
CASRKWQKNSPLHF	TGTGCCAGCAGGAAGTGGCAGAAGAATTCACCCCTCCACTTT	TRBV28	TRBJ1-6	NA	NA
CASSPRAGEAYEQYF	TGTGCCAGCTCACCACGGGCAGGGGAAGCCTACGAGCAGTACTTC	TRBV18	TRBJ2-7	NA	NA
CASSGTGPETQYF	TGTGCCAGTTCCGGGACAGGGCCAGAGACCCAGTACTTC	TRBV2	TRBJ2-5	TRBD1	NA
CASRPGQNNSPLHF	TGCGCCAGCAGACCGGGACAGAATAATTCACCCCTCCACTTT	TRBV5-1	TRBJ1-6	TRBD1	NA
CSDKLANSYNEQFF	TGCAGCGATAAACTAGCGAACTCCTACAATGAGCAGTTCTTC	TRBV29-1	TRBJ2-1	TRBD2	NA